This TCR beta chain stems from a study of shared clonotypes between healthy human individuals. Looking at the study overall: CD4 naive cells filled three plates per donor, CD4 memory three, CD8 naive two and CD8 memory one.

V was clipped by 0 bases and J by 12 bases; unmatched bases: 17. CDR3 length equals 17 residues. Germline-derived CDR1 and CDR2 are LGHNA and YSLEER. TCRdb's copy holds only in-frame clones and misses some; the assay was immunoSEQ multiplex PCR. The repertoire includes roughly 1.4 million clones, 98% to 99% of them detected once, and approximately 0.4% sits in the top ten. The chain combines TRBV4-3 with TRBJ2-1; 7 bases agree with TRBD1. The origin of this receptor is a man younger than 45 in good health. Sequencing was done on a sample of naive CD4+ T cells sorted from blood. The subset here: CD45RA+ positively selected. The CDR3 sequence is CASSQDQGQAGLQRQFF. The CDR3 DNA reads as TGCGCCAGCAGCCAAGACCAAGGACAGGCCGGACTCCAAAGGCAGTTCTTC.